This is a list of T cell receptor beta chains from one sample in a study of blood T cell repertoires in COVID-19. Clones were sequenced by immunoSEQ multiplex PCR, and TCRdb holds only the in-frame ones, with some missing. This table has some 150,000 clones, about four fifths appearing once. Material: PBMCs or T cells enriched from blood (not recorded which). These receptor sequences come from a woman aged 45-65 years in a cohort exposed to, infected with or recovered from COVID-19 (not recorded which). The CDR3 runs from the conserved cysteine through the conserved F or W. The order of the fields is V gene, J gene, D gene, clone size, CDR3 DNA, CDR3 protein. The D gene is left open where the match is weak. Expanded clones are given a class, and other clones once, few, many or no size at all.

v_gene: TRBV19; j_gene: TRBJ1-5; d_gene: TRBD1; abundance: .; CDR3nt: TGTGCCAGTAGTACTTCAGGGGGGAATCAGCCCCAGCATTTT; CDR3aa: CASSTSGGNQPQHF
v_gene: TRBV7-2; j_gene: TRBJ1-1; d_gene: .; abundance: .; CDR3nt: TGTGCCAGCAGCTTTGAAGGGCGGGGGGCAACTGAAGCTTTCTTT; CDR3aa: CASSFEGRGATEAFF
v_gene: TRBV10-3; j_gene: TRBJ1-1; d_gene: .; abundance: .; CDR3nt: TGTGCCATCAGTGAGTCGCCGGACAGAAAGCTGAACACTGAAGCTTTCTTT; CDR3aa: CAISESPDRKLNTEAFF
v_gene: TRBV20-1; j_gene: TRBJ2-1; d_gene: TRBD2; abundance: once; CDR3nt: TGCAGTGCTAGTAGCGGGGGGACCAATGAGCAGTTCTTC; CDR3aa: CSASSGGTNEQFF
v_gene: TRBV5-4; j_gene: TRBJ2-1; d_gene: .; abundance: once; CDR3nt: TGTGCCAGCAGGCAAAGGACGGGGAGCTCCTACAATGAGCAGTTCTTC; CDR3aa: CASRQRTGSSYNEQFF
v_gene: TRBV9; j_gene: TRBJ1-1; d_gene: .; abundance: .; CDR3nt: TGTGCCAGCAGCTTACACCCTGCGAACACTGAAGCTTTCTTT; CDR3aa: CASSLHPANTEAFF
v_gene: TRBV10-3; j_gene: TRBJ1-1; d_gene: .; abundance: once; CDR3nt: TGTGCCATCGGCCGTGATAAGTTGAACACTGAAGCTTTCTTT; CDR3aa: CAIGRDKLNTEAFF
v_gene: TRBV9; j_gene: TRBJ1-6; d_gene: .; abundance: once; CDR3nt: TGTGCCAGCAGCGCAAGGACTTTCGGGGATTCACCCCTCCACTTT; CDR3aa: CASSARTFGDSPLHF
v_gene: TRBV12-2; j_gene: TRBJ2-7; d_gene: .; abundance: .; CDR3nt: TGTGCAAGTCGCTTAGCGGGGACTAGCGGGACCCCGGACGAGCAGTACTTC; CDR3aa: CASRLAGTSGTPDEQYF
v_gene: TRBV11-1; j_gene: TRBJ2-7; d_gene: .; abundance: .; CDR3nt: TGTGCCAGCAACCCCGGACACGGAACCTACGAGCAGTACTTC; CDR3aa: CASNPGHGTYEQYF
v_gene: TRBV28; j_gene: TRBJ2-1; d_gene: TRBD1; abundance: .; CDR3nt: TGTGCCAGCAGCACTATCCAGGGGGCAGCTGAGCAGTTCTTC; CDR3aa: CASSTIQGAAEQFF
v_gene: TRBV6-4; j_gene: TRBJ1-1; d_gene: TRBD1; abundance: .; CDR3nt: TGTGCCAGCATGGTCCCCGGGACAGGGGGCCTTGGCACTGAAGCTTTCTTT; CDR3aa: CASMVPGTGGLGTEAFF
v_gene: TRBV11-2; j_gene: TRBJ1-2; d_gene: TRBD1; abundance: many; CDR3nt: TGTGCCAGCAGCGCAGGGCGGGACAGGGGCTACACCTTC; CDR3aa: CASSAGRDRGYTF
v_gene: TRBV28; j_gene: TRBJ2-5; d_gene: TRBD1; abundance: .; CDR3nt: TGTGCCAGCAGTTTATTAAAGTTATGGTACAGGGGGAATCCGACCCAGTACTTC; CDR3aa: CASSLLKLWYRGNPTQYF
v_gene: TRBV7-6; j_gene: TRBJ2-1; d_gene: TRBD1; abundance: .; CDR3nt: TGTGCCAGCAGCCGCGGGACAGGGCGGGGCAATGAGCAGTTCTTC; CDR3aa: CASSRGTGRGNEQFF
v_gene: TRBV6-5; j_gene: TRBJ1-2; d_gene: .; abundance: .; CDR3nt: TGTGCCAGCAGTTCGGAGGGGACCCATGGCTACACCTTC; CDR3aa: CASSSEGTHGYTF
v_gene: TRBV28; j_gene: TRBJ1-5; d_gene: TRBD1; abundance: .; CDR3nt: TGTGCCAGCAGTTACGACAGGGGGCGGACTCAGCCCCAGCATTTT; CDR3aa: CASSYDRGRTQPQHF
v_gene: TRBV3-1/TRBV3-2; j_gene: TRBJ2-7; d_gene: TRBD1; abundance: .; CDR3nt: TGTGCCAGCAGCTCACGACAGGGGGCAGGCGAGCAGTACTTC; CDR3aa: CASSSRQGAGEQYF